These 10 T cell receptor beta chains were sequenced from one sample in a study of OX40 agonist ivuxolimab in advanced cancers. Generated by immunoSEQ multiplex PCR, the TCRdb table keeps only in-frame clones and is missing some. This sample has about 38,000 clones; about 90% occur once, and the top ten carry roughly 30%. The source was CD4+ or CD8+ T cells sorted from blood, collected in a trial of the OX40 agonist ivuxolimab. These receptor sequences come from an adult with an advanced solid tumor such as melanoma, head and neck, liver or kidney cancer.

This clone was detected only a few times. V and J are TRBV27 and TRBJ2-1; TRBD2 matches 12 bases. The V gene's germline CDR1 is MNHEY and CDR2 SMNVEV (reference sequence). The CDR3 has 14 residues. J was trimmed by 6 bases and V by 3 bases; bases with no gene match: 0. In nucleotides, the CDR3 is TGTGCCAGCAGTTTGGGACTAGCGGGCAATGAGCAGTTCTTC. It yields the protein CASSLGLAGNEQFF.

The V gene is TRBV2, the J gene TRBJ1-4; 7 bases fit TRBD1. The CDR3 consists of 13 residues. J lost 8 bases, V lost 3 bases, and 3 bases had no gene match. Germline V lookup: CDR1 SNHLY, CDR2 FYNNEI. CDR3 sequence: CASSDLGGEKLFF. The CDR3, as DNA: TGTGCCAGCAGTGACTTAGGGGGCGAAAAACTGTTTTTT.

V gene TRBV2 combines with J gene TRBJ2-7; tentative D call: TRBD1 (5 bases). Trimming removed 5 bases at V and 6 bases at J, with 17 bases between. The CDR3 totals 14 residues. Germline CDR1 and CDR2: SNHLY and FYNNEI. The CDR3 loop reads CASSSRVVRGEQYF. In DNA form, the CDR3 reads TGTGCCAGCAGTAGCAGGGTAGTAAGGGGCGAGCAGTACTTC.

The chain carries TRBV11-2 and TRBJ2-4, with 12 bases identical to TRBD2. CDR1 and CDR2 (germline): SGHAT, FQNNGV. The CDR3 length is 15 residues. The trim removed 3 bases at V and 7 bases at J, leaving 4 bases unmatched. The DNA for the CDR3 is TGTGCCAGCAGCTTGTCTAGCGGGGGGGCCAACATTCAGTACTTC. Amino acids: CASSLSSGGANIQYF.

The chain is built from TRBV7-2 and TRBJ1-2; D perhaps matches TRBD1 (5 bases). V was clipped by 3 bases and J by 5 bases, with 10 bases between them. Germline assignment: CDR1 SGHTA and CDR2 FQGNSA. The CDR3 is 13 residues long. The CDR3 coding sequence is TGTGCCAGCAGCTTTTCAGGGCGGTATGGCTACACCTTC. Its protein is CASSFSGRYGYTF.

The CDR3 DNA sequence: TGCGCCAGCAGTCTCGACTTGGTCGGCGAGCAGTACTTC. Protein: CASSLDLVGEQYF. V gene TRBV5-1 combines with J gene TRBJ2-7; D gene uncertain. The germline V gene encodes CDR1 SGHRS and CDR2 YFSETQ. V was clipped by 5 bases and J by 6 bases, with 15 bases between them. The CDR3 is 13 residues long.

The chain links TRBV10-3 to TRBJ1-2, with a weak D call TRBD1 (5 bases). V shed 6 bases and J shed 4 bases, with 21 bases lying between them. The CDR3 covers 16 residues. Germline loops: CDR1 ENHRY, CDR2 SYGVKD. Written as DNA, the CDR3 is TGTGCCATCAGCGAACACCCCGAGACAGAAGGCTATGGCTACACCTTC. This translates into CAISEHPETEGYGYTF.

CDR3 DNA sequence: TGTGCCAGCAGCCAACGACAGGGGTTGCAGTTCTTC. Residues: CASSQRQGLQFF. This chain connects TRBV11-1 to TRBJ2-1; 8 positions agree with TRBD1. Germline V CDR1 and CDR2: SGHAT, FQDESV (reference sequence). This CDR3 region has 12 residues. V lost 5 bases to trimming and J lost 12 bases; unmatched junction nucleotides: 6. The full variable domain, rest sourced from reference TRBV11-1 and TRBJ2-1, is EAEVAQSPRYKITEKSQAVAFWCDPISGHATLYWYRQILGQGPELLVQFQDESVVDDSQLPKDRFSAERLKGVDSTLKIQPAELGDSAMYLCASSQRQGLQFFGPGTRLTVL.

The chain is built from TRBV4-2 and TRBJ2-4, with 9 bases aligning to TRBD2. The germline V gene has CDR1 LGHNA and CDR2 YNFKEQ. The CDR3 has 14 amino acids. V shed 4 bases, J shed 9 bases, and the junction held 7 bases outside the gene matches. The CDR3 protein is CASSPSGGRGIQYF. The CDR3 region has the DNA TGTGCCAGCAGCCCGAGCGGGGGGCGGGGCATTCAGTACTTC.

The chain has TRBV7-8 and TRBJ2-2; D gene ambiguous. The CDR3 covers 14 residues. Germline CDR1 is SGHVS and CDR2 is FQNEAQ. Trimming left V 1 base short and J 7 bases short, with 10 bases between. The CDR3 coding sequence is TGTGCCAGCAGCTTAGAGTCCGCATACGGGGAGCTGTTTTTT. Encoded protein: CASSLESAYGELFF.